The present TCR beta chain was sequenced within a study of cytotoxic CD8 clonotypes in ibrutinib-treated CLL. As for the study in general: Productive templates per sample averaged roughly 230,000; productive rearrangements, 80,000 to 95,000.

With sequencing, the targeted depth ranged from 1 in 200,000 to 1 in 1 million T cells. Generated by immunoSEQ multiplex PCR, the TCRdb table keeps only in-frame clones and is missing some. There are approximately 320,000 clones in the sample; over 55% occur only once, and just under 6.5% lies in the top ten. Study outcomes and limitations: Public clonotypes showed up rarely, and on treatment they shrank or held steady. Sampling times (in sustained-remission versus progressing patients) were not the same.

There are 15 residues in the CDR3. Germline CDR1 reads MDHEN; CDR2 reads SYDVKM. V shed 6 bases and J 3 bases; nucleotides not matched to a gene: 5. This clone has a single count. Its target is not known. V gene TRBV28 combines with J gene TRBJ2-3; TRBD2 agrees at 11 bases. This TCR was recovered from a human donor with chronic lymphocytic leukemia. The sequencing here drew on PBMCs, taken after 36 months of ibrutinib treatment. The CDR3 region has the DNA TGTGCCAGCAGCTTCAGGACTAGCGGGACAGATACGCAGTATTTT. This translates into CASSFRTSGTDTQYF.